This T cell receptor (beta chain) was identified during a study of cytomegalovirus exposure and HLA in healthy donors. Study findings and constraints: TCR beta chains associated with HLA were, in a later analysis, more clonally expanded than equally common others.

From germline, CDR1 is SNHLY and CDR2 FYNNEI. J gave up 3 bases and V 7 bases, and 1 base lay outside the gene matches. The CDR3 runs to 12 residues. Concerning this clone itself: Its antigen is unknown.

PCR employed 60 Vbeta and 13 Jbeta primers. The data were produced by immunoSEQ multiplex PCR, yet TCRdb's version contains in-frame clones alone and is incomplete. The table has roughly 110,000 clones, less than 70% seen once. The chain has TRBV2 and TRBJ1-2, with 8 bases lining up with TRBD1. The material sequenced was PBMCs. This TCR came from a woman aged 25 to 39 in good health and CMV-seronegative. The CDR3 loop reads CASKTGDYGYTF. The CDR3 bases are TGTGCCAGCAAGACAGGGGACTATGGCTACACCTTC.